This TCR beta chain is drawn from a study of CXCR3-negative and CXCR3-positive naive CD8 T cells. UMI-labeled 5' RACE TRB cDNA libraries were prepared from the cells. TCRdb re-called the 5' RACE reads and catalogs CDR3 proteins one per entry, DNA excluded. The table for this sample gives around 61,000 distinct CDR3 sequences. CDR1 is MNHEY, CDR2 SVGEGT, per germline. The CDR3 runs to 13 residues. Points from the study as a whole: Comparison of naive subsets found surface CD5 to be comparable, and TCR strength was inferred on the basis of TRB CDR3 properties. CXCR3-negative naive cells had less hydrophobic TRB CDR3s than did CXCR3-positive naive cells.

Remarks on this clonotype: Its antigen is unidentified.

Those CD8+ T cells considered naive were CD45RO-CCR7+CD27+CD95-. This chain links TRBV6-2 or TRBV6-3 with TRBJ1-1. Specimen: naive CXCR3+ CD8+ T cells from blood. Subset denoted: CD45RO-CCR7+CD27+CD95- naive CD8+ T cells expressing CXCR3 (TNR3+). This receptor was obtained from a human donor in good health. Some clones in this sample may be carry-over from other donors' samples. The chain's CDR3 is CASSYFTNTEAFF.